The next 23 T cell receptor beta chains were all read from a single sample in a study of blood T cell repertoires in COVID-19. Libraries were prepared by immunoSEQ multiplex PCR; TCRdb keeps only in-frame clonotypes and omits some of them. The data show 250,000 to 400,000 clones, about nine tenths seen once. Sequenced sample: peripheral blood. The receptors come from a woman aged 25 to 39 with COVID-19, enrolled during active disease.

The chain couples TRBV15 to TRBJ1-2, with D possibly TRBD1 on 5 matching bases. The CDR3 totals 16 residues. The V gene's germline CDR1 is LNHNV and CDR2 YYDKDF (reference sequence). Trimming pared 2 bases from V and 5 bases from J, leaving 18 bases between. CDR3 in DNA: TGTGCCACCAGCAGACAACTGGGGGAGGATAGGTATGGCTACACCTTC. It codes for CATSRQLGEDRYGYTF.

V is TRBV27 and J is TRBJ1-1, with 7 bases that match TRBD1. This CDR3 spans 15 amino acids. V shed 4 bases and J 5 bases; nucleotides not matched to a gene: 10. Germline V lookup: CDR1 MNHEY, CDR2 SMNVEV (reference sequence). The CDR3 coding sequence is TGTGCCAGCAGTTCCATTCGAACAGGGGATACTGAAGCTTTCTTT. Amino acid sequence: CASSSIRTGDTEAFF.

This clone was counted a single time. The V call is TRBV14, the J call TRBJ1-1; a weak D match, TRBD1 (5 bases). CDR1 is SGHDN, CDR2 FVKESK, per germline. The CDR3 totals 13 residues. The ends were cut back, 4 bases at V and 3 bases at J, with 9 bases in the middle. In DNA, the CDR3 is TGTGCCAGCAGCCGACAGAGTCACACTGAAGCTTTCTTT. Its protein product is CASSRQSHTEAFF.

V gene TRBV12-5 combines with J gene TRBJ1-1; 9 nucleotides agree with TRBD1. Germline V gives CDR1 LGHNT, CDR2 FRNRAP. J was trimmed by 1 base and V by 0 bases; bases with no gene match: 6. The CDR3 runs to 17 residues. The CDR3 DNA reads as TGTGCTAGTGGTTTGGTACTTGGACAGGGGAGGAACACTGAAGCTTTCTTT. This codes for CASGLVLGQGRNTEAFF.

V gene TRBV5-1 combines with J gene TRBJ2-5; 10 bases fit TRBD2. V was pared by 0 bases and J by 5 bases, with 13 bases of the junction left unmatched. CDR3 length: 18 amino acids. Germline V gives CDR1 SGHRS, CDR2 YFSETQ. The chain's CDR3 is CASSLAGRGLAGVETQYF. CDR3 coding DNA: TGCGCCAGCAGCTTGGCCGGTAGGGGGCTAGCGGGGGTTGAGACCCAGTACTTC.

The rearrangement uses TRBV5-6 and TRBJ1-1, with D possibly matching TRBD1 (5 bases). Germline V gene data show CDR1 as SGHDT and CDR2 as YYEEEE. This CDR3 contains 16 residues. Trimming took off 0 bases at V and 0 bases at J, with 12 bases between the two ends. Written as DNA, the CDR3 is TGTGCCAGCAGCTTGGCCGCGGGACGGCTGAACACTGAAGCTTTCTTT. It codes for CASSLAAGRLNTEAFF.

The rearrangement joins TRBV2 to TRBJ2-7; no reliable D call. V lost 8 bases and J 3 bases, leaving 17 bases between the germline ends. The CDR3 length is 14 residues. Germline V gene sequence: CDR1 SNHLY, CDR2 FYNNEI. The CDR3 coding sequence is TGTGCCAGCTCCCTCGGCAGGCTCAGCTACGAGCAGTACTTC. This sequence encodes CASSLGRLSYEQYF.

The chain combines TRBV3-1 (or the pseudogene TRBV3-2) with TRBJ2-7; the D gene is possibly TRBD1 (6 bases). The V gene lost 4 bases and the J gene lost 0 bases, with 16 bases spanning the gap. The CDR3 is 16 amino acids. Germline V lookup: CDR1 LGHDT, CDR2 YNNKEL (reference sequence). Here the CDR3 DNA reads TGTGCCAGCAGCCTCCTAGACAGGAGGAGCTCCTACGAGCAGTACGTC. Translating gives CASSLLDRRSSYEQYV.

The chain is built from TRBV12-3 or TRBV12-4 and TRBJ1-2, with D perhaps TRBD1 (6 bases). V lost 6 bases and J 5 bases, leaving 13 bases between the germline ends. The CDR3 loop spans 13 amino acids. CDR3 amino acids: CASSLAQGYGYTF. CDR3 DNA: TGTGCCAGCAGCCTTGCACAGGGTTATGGCTACACCTTC.

J is TRBJ1-1 and V is TRBV3-1 (or the pseudogene TRBV3-2), with 7 positions matching TRBD1. CDR3 length: 12 residues. Germline assignment: CDR1 LGHDT and CDR2 YNNKEL (reference sequence). V shed 3 bases, J shed 10 bases, and the junction held 5 bases outside the gene matches. DNA of the CDR3: TGTGCCAGCAGCCAGCCAGGGGGGTTAGCTTTCTTT. This encodes CASSQPGGLAFF.

This clone was detected a few times. The chain combines TRBV6-5 with TRBJ1-4; maybe TRBD1 (5 bases). The V end lost 4 bases, the J end lost 8 bases, and 11 bases lay between the germline ends. Per germline, CDR1 MNHEY and CDR2 SVGAGI. CDR3 length equals 13 residues. The CDR3 is CASSWGLREKLFF. Written as DNA, the CDR3 is TGTGCCAGCAGTTGGGGACTTCGGGAAAAACTGTTTTTT.

The CDR3 nucleotides read TGTGCCAGCAGCCGACAGGGTATCTCTGGCTACACCTTC. Amino acids: CASSRQGISGYTF. V is TRBV5-4 and J is TRBJ1-2; 7 positions match TRBD1. From germline, CDR1 is SGHNT and CDR2 YYREEE (reference sequence). Losses at the gene ends were 4 bases for V and 7 bases for J; bases not matched to a gene: 7. The CDR3 contains 13 residues.

The chain has TRBV29-1 and TRBJ2-3, with 9 bases lining up with TRBD2. This CDR3 is 15 amino acids long. Trimming removed 7 bases from V and 1 base from J; junction bases left unmatched: 9. In germline, CDR1 is SQVTM, CDR2 ANQGSEA. The CDR3 DNA sequence: TGCAGCGCTGTTCTAGCGGGGAGACGCACAGATACGCAGTATTTT. Translated, it gives CSAVLAGRRTDTQYF.

J is TRBJ1-2 and V is TRBV5-4; D remains ambiguous. The CDR3 has 13 amino acids. Germline CDR1 SGHNT, CDR2 YYREEE (reference sequence). Trimming stripped 0 bases from V and 7 bases from J, with 10 bases between. CDR3 in DNA: TGTGCCAGCAGCTTGGTGGGCCCCTCTGGCTACACCTTC. Protein: CASSLVGPSGYTF. Drawing the rest from reference TRBV5-4 and TRBJ1-2, the complete variable domain is ETGVTQSPTHLIKTRGQQVTLRCSSQSGHNTVSWYQQALGQGPQFIFQYYREEENGRGNFPPRFSGLQFPNYSSELNVNALELDDSALYLCASSLVGPSGYTFGSGTRLTVV.

This clone was observed once. This sequence joins TRBV5-6 and TRBJ1-6; D is ambiguous. CDR1 is SGHDT, CDR2 YYEEEE, per germline. The CDR3 covers 16 residues. Trimming stripped 0 bases from V and 0 bases from J, with 7 bases between. The CDR3 DNA reads TGTGCCAGCAGCTTGGGACCTAGCTCCTATAATTCACCCCTCCACTTT. It codes for CASSLGPSSYNSPLHF.

For the CDR3, the DNA is TGTGCCAGCAGGACCGGGACAGGGATCTCGTACGAGCAGTACGTC. It translates to CASRTGTGISYEQYV. This chain links TRBV6-6 with TRBJ2-7; 9 positions agree with TRBD1. V shed 6 bases and J 4 bases; nucleotides not matched to a gene: 10. CDR1 is MNHNY, CDR2 SVGAGI, per germline (reference sequence). The CDR3 extends over 15 amino acids.

The J gene is TRBJ2-5, the V gene TRBV19; 8 nucleotides match TRBD2. The germline gives CDR1 LNHDA, CDR2 SQIVND (reference sequence). The CDR3 consists of 15 residues. J was trimmed by 5 bases and V by 3 bases; bases with no gene match: 8. In nucleotides, the CDR3 is TGTGCCAGTAGTATCGGCGGGGGGCACGGGGAGACCCAGTACTTC. Its protein product is CASSIGGGHGETQYF.

This chain links TRBV27 with TRBJ2-7; D gene unclear. Trimming took off 3 bases at V and 0 bases at J, with 9 bases between the two ends. Per the germline V gene, CDR1 is MNHEY and CDR2 is SMNVEV (reference sequence). CDR3 length: 14 amino acids. CDR3 sequence: CASSLYFSSYEQYF. Written as DNA, the CDR3 is TGTGCCAGCAGTTTGTATTTCAGCTCCTACGAGCAGTACTTC.

CDR3 residues: CSASPSPGQGKNIQYF. CDR3 DNA sequence: TGCAGTGCTAGTCCGTCTCCAGGGCAGGGCAAAAACATTCAGTACTTC. The chain links TRBV20-1 to TRBJ2-4; a possible D gene is TRBD1 (5 bases). The V end lost 3 bases, the J end lost 3 bases, and 18 bases lay between the germline ends. The CDR3 has 16 residues. The germline V gene encodes CDR1 DFQATT and CDR2 SNEGSKA (reference sequence).

The rearrangement joins TRBV2 to TRBJ2-5; 7 bases line up with TRBD2. Germline V gene sequence: CDR1 SNHLY, CDR2 FYNNEI. The CDR3 contains 14 residues. J gave up 5 bases and V 1 base, and 4 bases lay outside the gene matches. In DNA, the CDR3 is TGTGCCAGCAGTGAAGGGGGAGGGTCCGAGACCCAGTACTTC. Translated: CASSEGGGSETQYF.

The V call is TRBV28, the J call TRBJ2-7; 9 positions agree with TRBD1. Germline CDR1 is MDHEN and CDR2 is SYDVKM. This CDR3 has 15 amino acids. V shed 6 bases, J shed 7 bases, and the junction held 13 bases outside the gene matches. The CDR3 reads CASSLQGARAEEQYV. Written as DNA, the CDR3 is TGTGCCAGCAGCCTACAGGGGGCCCGCGCGGAGGAGCAGTACGTC.

This chain joins TRBV28 and TRBJ2-7; D unresolved. Trimming removed 5 bases at V and 2 bases at J, with 4 bases between. Germline values: CDR1 MDHEN, CDR2 SYDVKM. There are 11 residues in the CDR3. This CDR3 reads CASSLTYEQYF. The DNA for the CDR3 is TGTGCCAGCAGTCTAACCTACGAGCAGTACTTC.

The chain recombines TRBV10-3 with TRBJ2-7, with D tentatively TRBD1 (5 bases). Looked up from germline, CDR1 is ENHRY and CDR2 is SYGVKD. The CDR3 has 13 amino acids. With 4 bases removed from V and 2 bases from J, the gap between germline ends came to 9 bases. CDR3 protein: CAISAGQAYEQYV. As DNA, the CDR3 is TGTGCCATCAGTGCAGGACAAGCCTACGAGCAGTACGTC.